This T cell receptor (beta chain) originates from a study of neurological immune-mediated disorders. The cDNA was produced through 5'RACE with 10-nucleotide random UMIs. Each CDR3 protein is one row after TCRdb ran MiXCR on the 5' RACE reads. The sample lists roughly 43,000 distinct CDR3 sequences; 1.9% were seen once. This clonotype appeared many times. From 2 million PBMCs stored at -80 C, the unsorted libraries were generated. The V gene end was trimmed by 6 bases and the J gene end by 6 bases; junction bases not matched to a gene: 6. The CDR3 is 14 amino acids. The V gene's germline CDR1 is MNHNY and CDR2 SVGAGI (reference sequence).

The sequence came from a woman between 40 and 55 years old with multiple sclerosis. Sequencing was carried out using PBMCs. This sequence joins TRBV6-6 and TRBJ2-3; 10 bases agree with TRBD1. The CDR3 protein is CASRGTGVMDTQYF. The CDR3 coding sequence is TGTGCCAGCAGGGGGACAGGGGTGATGGATACGCAGTATTTT.